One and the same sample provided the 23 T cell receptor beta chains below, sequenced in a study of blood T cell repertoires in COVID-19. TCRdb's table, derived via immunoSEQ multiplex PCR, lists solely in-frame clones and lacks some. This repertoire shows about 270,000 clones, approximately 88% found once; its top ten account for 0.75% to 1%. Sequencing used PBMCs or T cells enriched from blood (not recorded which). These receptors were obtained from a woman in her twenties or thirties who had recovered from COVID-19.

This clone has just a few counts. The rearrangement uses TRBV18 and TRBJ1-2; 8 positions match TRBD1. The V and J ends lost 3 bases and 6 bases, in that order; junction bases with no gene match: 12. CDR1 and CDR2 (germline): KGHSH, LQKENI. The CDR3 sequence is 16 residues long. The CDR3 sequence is CASSPTFDGTGNGYTF. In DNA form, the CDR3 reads TGTGCCAGCTCACCGACTTTCGACGGGACAGGCAATGGCTACACCTTC.

As DNA, the CDR3 is TGTGCCAGCAGCTTTCAGGACAGACTCATAAACACTGAAGCTTTCTTT. Translated, it gives CASSFQDRLINTEAFF. The V and J genes are TRBV11-3 and TRBJ1-1, with D maybe TRBD1 (6 bases). CDR3 length: 16 amino acids. Trimming stripped 3 bases from V and 2 bases from J, with 16 bases between. CDR1 and CDR2 (germline): SGHNT, YENEEA. The entire variable domain, with the rest obtained from reference TRBV11-3 and TRBJ1-1, is as follows: EAGVVQSPRYKIIEKKQPVAFWCNPISGHNTLYWYLQNLGQGPELLIRYENEEAVDDSQLPKDRFSAERLKGVDSTLKIQPAELGDSAVYLCASSFQDRLINTEAFFGQGTRLTVV.

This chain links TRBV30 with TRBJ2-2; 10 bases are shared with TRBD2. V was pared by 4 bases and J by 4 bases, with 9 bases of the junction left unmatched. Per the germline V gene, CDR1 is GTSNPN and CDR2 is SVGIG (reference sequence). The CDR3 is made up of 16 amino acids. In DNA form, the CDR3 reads TGTGCCTGGAACCGGCTAGCGGGGGCCTCCACCGGGGAGCTGTTTTTT. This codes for CAWNRLAGASTGELFF.

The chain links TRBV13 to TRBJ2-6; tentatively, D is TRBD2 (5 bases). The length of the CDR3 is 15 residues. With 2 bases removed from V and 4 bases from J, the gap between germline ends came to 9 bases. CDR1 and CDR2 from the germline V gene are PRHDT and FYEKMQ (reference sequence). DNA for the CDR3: TGTGCCAGCAGCTTAATCGGGGTGGGGGCCAACGTCCTGACTTTC. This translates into CASSLIGVGANVLTF.

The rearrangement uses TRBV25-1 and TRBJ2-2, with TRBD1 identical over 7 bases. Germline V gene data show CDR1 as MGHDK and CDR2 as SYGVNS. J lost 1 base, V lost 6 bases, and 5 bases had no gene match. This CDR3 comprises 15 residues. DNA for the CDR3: TGTGCCAGCAGGAAGGGACAGAGGAACACCGGGGAGCTGTTTTTT. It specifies CASRKGQRNTGELFF.

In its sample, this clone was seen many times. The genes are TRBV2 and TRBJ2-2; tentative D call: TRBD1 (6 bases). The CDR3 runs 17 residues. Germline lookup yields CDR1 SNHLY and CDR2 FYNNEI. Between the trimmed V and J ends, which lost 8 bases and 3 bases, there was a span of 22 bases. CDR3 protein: CASGTTGWWDDTGELFF. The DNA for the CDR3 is TGTGCCAGCGGTACTACAGGGTGGTGGGATGACACCGGGGAGCTGTTTTTT. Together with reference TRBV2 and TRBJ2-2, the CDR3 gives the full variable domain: EPEVTQTPSHQVTQMGQEVILRCVPISNHLYFYWYRQILGQKVEFLVSFYNNEISEKSEIFDDQFSVERPDGSNFTLKIRSTKLEDSAMYFCASGTTGWWDDTGELFFGEGSRLTVL.

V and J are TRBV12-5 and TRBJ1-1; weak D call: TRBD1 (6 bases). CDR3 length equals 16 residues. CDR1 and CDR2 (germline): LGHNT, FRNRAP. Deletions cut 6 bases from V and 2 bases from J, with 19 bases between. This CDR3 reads CASGHGGAGSNTEAFF. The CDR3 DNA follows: TGTGCTAGTGGCCATGGGGGGGCGGGTTCAAACACTGAAGCTTTCTTT. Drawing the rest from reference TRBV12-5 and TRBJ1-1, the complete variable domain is DARVTQTPRHKVTEMGQEVTMRCQPILGHNTVFWYRQTMMQGLELLAYFRNRAPLDDSGMPKDRFSAEMPDATLATLKIQPSEPRDSAVYFCASGHGGAGSNTEAFFGQGTRLTVV.

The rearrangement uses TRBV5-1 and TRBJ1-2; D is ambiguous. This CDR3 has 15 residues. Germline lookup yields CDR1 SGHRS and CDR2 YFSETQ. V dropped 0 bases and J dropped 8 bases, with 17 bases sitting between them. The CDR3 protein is CASSLASVTPQGYTF. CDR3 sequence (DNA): TGCGCCAGCAGCTTGGCCAGTGTGACTCCTCAGGGCTACACCTTC.

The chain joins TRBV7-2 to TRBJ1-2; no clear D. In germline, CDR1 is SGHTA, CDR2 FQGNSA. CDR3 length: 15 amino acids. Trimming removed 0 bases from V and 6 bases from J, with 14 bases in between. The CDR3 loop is CASSLAHGRLNGYTF. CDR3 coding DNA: TGTGCCAGCAGCTTAGCGCACGGCAGGTTGAATGGCTACACCTTC.

CDR3 sequence: CASSYFGTSTEAFF. The CDR3 bases are TGTGCCAGCAGTTACTTTGGGACAAGCACTGAAGCTTTCTTT. The chain is built from TRBV6-6 and TRBJ1-1; the D gene is possibly TRBD1 (6 bases). Germline CDR1 MNHNY, CDR2 SVGAGI (reference sequence). Trimming took 1 base from V and 4 from J, leaving 10 bases between them. CDR3 length: 14 amino acids.

The chain's CDR3 is CASSSGTSGWSSYNEQFF. CDR3 sequence (DNA): TGCGCCAGCAGCTCCGGGACTAGCGGGTGGAGCTCCTACAATGAGCAGTTCTTC. This chain joins TRBV5-1 and TRBJ2-1; 12 bases agree with TRBD2. J was trimmed by 0 bases and V by 3 bases; bases with no gene match: 7. This CDR3 has 18 amino acids. Germline loops: CDR1 SGHRS, CDR2 YFSETQ.

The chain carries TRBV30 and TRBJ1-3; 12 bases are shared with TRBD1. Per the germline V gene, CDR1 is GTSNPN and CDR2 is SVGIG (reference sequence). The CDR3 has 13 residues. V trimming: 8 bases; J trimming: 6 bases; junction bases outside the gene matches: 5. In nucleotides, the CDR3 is TGTGCCGGATGGGGACAGGGGGCAAACACCATATATTTT. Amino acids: CAGWGQGANTIYF.

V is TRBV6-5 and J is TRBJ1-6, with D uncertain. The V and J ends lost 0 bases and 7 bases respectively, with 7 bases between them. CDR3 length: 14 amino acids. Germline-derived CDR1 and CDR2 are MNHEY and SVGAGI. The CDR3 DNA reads TGTGCCAGCAGTTACTCGGGGAGGAATTCACCCCTCCACTTT. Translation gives CASSYSGRNSPLHF.

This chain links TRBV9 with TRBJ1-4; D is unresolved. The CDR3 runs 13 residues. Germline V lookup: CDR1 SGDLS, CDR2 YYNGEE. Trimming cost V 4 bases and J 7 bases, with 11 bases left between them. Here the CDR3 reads CASSLLSGEKLFF. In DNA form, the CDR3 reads TGTGCCAGCAGCTTACTATCCGGTGAAAAACTGTTTTTT. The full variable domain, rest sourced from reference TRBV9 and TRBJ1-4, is DSGVTQTPKHLITATGQRVTLRCSPRSGDLSVYWYQQSLDQGLQFLIQYYNGEERAKGNILERFSAQQFPDLHSELNLSSLELGDSALYFCASSLLSGEKLFFGSGTQLSVL.

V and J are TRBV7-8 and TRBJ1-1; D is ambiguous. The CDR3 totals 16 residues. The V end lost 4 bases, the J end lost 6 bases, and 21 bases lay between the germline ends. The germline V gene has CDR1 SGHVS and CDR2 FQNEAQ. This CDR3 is CASSSTTLIHSAEAFF. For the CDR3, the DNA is TGTGCCAGCAGCTCGACGACACTCATTCATTCGGCTGAAGCTTTCTTT. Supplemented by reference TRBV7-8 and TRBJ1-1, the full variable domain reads GAGVSQSPRYKVAKRGQDVALRCDPISGHVSLFWYQQALGQGPEFLTYFQNEAQLDKSGLPSDRFFAERPEGSVSTLKIQRTQQEDSAVYLCASSSTTLIHSAEAFFGQGTRLTVV.

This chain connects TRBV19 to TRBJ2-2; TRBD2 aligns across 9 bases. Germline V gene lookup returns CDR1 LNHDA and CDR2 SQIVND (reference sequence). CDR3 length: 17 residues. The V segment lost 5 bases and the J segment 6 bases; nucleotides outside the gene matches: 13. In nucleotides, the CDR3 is TGTGCCAGTAGTCGCGGGGGGGGACCCGCCCGGCCCGGGGAGCTGTTTTTT. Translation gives CASSRGGGPARPGELFF.

The CDR3 sequence is CASSFESGNEQFF. In DNA form, the CDR3 reads TGCGCCAGCAGCTTCGAGTCGGGCAATGAGCAGTTCTTC. This rearrangement joins TRBV5-1 to TRBJ2-1; D is unclear. Germline values: CDR1 SGHRS, CDR2 YFSETQ. Trimming removed 2 bases from V and 6 bases from J, with 9 bases in between. CDR3 length: 13 residues.

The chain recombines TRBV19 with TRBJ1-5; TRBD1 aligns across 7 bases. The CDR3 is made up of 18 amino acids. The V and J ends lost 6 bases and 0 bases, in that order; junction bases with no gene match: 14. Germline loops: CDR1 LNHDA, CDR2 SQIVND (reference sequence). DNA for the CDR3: TGTGCCAGTAGCCCAGACGACAGGGACCCTTATAGCAATCAGCCCCAGCATTTT. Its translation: CASSPDDRDPYSNQPQHF.

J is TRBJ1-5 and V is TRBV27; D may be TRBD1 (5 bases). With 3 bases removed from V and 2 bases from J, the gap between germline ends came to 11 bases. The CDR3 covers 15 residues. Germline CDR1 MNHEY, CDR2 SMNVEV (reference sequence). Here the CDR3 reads CASSFGGNGNQPQHF. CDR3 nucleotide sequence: TGTGCCAGCAGTTTCGGGGGGAATGGCAATCAGCCCCAGCATTTT.

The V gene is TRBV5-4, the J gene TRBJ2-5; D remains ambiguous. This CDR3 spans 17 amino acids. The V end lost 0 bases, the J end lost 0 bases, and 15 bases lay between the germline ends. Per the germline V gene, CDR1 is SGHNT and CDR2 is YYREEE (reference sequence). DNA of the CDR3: TGTGCCAGCAGCTTGGTCTTGGGTGGGCAATACCAAGAGACCCAGTACTTC. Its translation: CASSLVLGGQYQETQYF.

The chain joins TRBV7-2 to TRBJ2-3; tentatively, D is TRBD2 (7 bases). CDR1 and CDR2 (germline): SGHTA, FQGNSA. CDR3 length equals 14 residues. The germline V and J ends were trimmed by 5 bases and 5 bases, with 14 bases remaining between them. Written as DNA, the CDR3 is TGTGCCAGCAGCATGCGGGGGCCCGGAGATACGCAGTATTTT. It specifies CASSMRGPGDTQYF.

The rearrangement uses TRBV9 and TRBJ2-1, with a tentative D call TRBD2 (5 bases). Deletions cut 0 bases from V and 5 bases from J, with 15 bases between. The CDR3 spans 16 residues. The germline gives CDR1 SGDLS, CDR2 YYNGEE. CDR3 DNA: TGTGCCAGCAGCGTAGATGCTAGCAGAGTGGACAATGAGCAGTTCTTC. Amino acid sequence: CASSVDASRVDNEQFF. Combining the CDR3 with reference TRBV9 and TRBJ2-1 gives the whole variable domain DSGVTQTPKHLITATGQRVTLRCSPRSGDLSVYWYQQSLDQGLQFLIQYYNGEERAKGNILERFSAQQFPDLHSELNLSSLELGDSALYFCASSVDASRVDNEQFFGPGTRLTVL.

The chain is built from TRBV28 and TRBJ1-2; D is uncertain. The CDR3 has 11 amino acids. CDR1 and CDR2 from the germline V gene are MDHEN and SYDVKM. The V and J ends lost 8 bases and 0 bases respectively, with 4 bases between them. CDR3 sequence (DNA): TGTGCCAGCCACTCTAACTATGGCTACACCTTC. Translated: CASHSNYGYTF.